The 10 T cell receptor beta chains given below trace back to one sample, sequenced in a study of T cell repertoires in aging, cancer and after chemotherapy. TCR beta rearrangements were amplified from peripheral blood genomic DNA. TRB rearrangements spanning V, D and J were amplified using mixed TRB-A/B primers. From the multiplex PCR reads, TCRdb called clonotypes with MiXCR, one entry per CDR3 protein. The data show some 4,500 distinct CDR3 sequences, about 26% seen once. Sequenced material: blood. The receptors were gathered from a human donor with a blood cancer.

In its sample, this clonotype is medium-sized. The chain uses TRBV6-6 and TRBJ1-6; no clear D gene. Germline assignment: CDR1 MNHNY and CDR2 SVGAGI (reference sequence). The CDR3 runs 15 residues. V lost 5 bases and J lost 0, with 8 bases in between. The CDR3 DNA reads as TGTGCCAGCAGTGAAGGGAGCTCCTATAATTCACCCCTCCACTTT. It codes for CASSEGSSYNSPLHF.

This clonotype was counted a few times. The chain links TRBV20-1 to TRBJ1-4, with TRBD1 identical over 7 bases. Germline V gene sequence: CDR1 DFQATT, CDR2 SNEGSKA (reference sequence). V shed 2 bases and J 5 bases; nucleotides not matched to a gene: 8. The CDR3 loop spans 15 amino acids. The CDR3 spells CSARQTGSGNEKLFF. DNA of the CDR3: TGCAGTGCTAGACAGACAGGGTCCGGGAATGAAAAACTGTTTTTT.

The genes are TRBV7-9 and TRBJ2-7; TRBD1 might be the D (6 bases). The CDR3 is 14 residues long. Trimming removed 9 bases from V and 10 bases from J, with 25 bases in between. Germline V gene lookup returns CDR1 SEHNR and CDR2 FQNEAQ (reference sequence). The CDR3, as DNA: TGTGCCAGTAGTACGATACAGGGAAAAGAGAACCAGTACTTC. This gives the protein CASSTIQGKENQYF. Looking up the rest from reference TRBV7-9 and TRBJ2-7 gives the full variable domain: DTGVSQNPRHKITKRGQNVTFRCDPISEHNRLYWYRQTLGQGPEFLTYFQNEAQLEKSRLLSDRFSAERPKGSFSTLEIQRTEQGDSAMYLCASSTIQGKENQYFGPGTRLTVT.

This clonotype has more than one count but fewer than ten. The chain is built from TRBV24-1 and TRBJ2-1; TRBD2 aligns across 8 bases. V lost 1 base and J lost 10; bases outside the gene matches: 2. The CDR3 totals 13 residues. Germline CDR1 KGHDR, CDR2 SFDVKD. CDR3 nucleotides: TGTGCCACCAGTGATTTTGCGGGGGGCGAGCAGTTCTTC. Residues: CATSDFAGGEQFF.

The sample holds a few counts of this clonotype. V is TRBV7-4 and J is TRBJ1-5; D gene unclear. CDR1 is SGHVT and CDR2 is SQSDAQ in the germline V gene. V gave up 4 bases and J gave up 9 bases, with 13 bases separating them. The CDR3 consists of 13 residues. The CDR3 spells CASSCYSESPQHF. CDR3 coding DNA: TGTGCCAGCAGCTGTTACTCGGAATCGCCCCAGCATTTT.

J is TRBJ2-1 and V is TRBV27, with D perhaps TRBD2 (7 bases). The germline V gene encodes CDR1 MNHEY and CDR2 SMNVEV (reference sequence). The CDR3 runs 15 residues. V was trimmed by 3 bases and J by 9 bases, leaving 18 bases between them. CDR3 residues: CASSFLGGRGGEQFF. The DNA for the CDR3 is TGTGCCAGCAGTTTCCTCGGGGGGCGGGGCGGTGAGCAGTTCTTC.

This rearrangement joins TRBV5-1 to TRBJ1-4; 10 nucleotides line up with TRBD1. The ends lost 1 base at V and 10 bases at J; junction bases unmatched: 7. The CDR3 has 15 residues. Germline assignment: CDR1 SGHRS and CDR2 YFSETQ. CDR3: CASSLTGTGAGKLFF. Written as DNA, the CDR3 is TGCGCCAGCAGCTTGACCGGGACAGGGGCAGGAAAACTGTTTTTT.

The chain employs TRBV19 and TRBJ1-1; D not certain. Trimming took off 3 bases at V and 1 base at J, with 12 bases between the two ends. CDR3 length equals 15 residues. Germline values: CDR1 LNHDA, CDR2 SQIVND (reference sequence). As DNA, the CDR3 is TGTGCCAGTAGTATGTGGAGTGACAAGAACACTGAAGCTTTCTTT. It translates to CASSMWSDKNTEAFF.

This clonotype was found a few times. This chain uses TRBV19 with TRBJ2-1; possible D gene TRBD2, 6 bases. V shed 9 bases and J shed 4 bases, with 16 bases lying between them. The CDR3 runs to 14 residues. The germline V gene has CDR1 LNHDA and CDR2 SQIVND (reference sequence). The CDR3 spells CASDGGAIYNEQFF. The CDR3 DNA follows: TGTGCCAGCGACGGGGGAGCGATTTACAATGAGCAGTTCTTC.

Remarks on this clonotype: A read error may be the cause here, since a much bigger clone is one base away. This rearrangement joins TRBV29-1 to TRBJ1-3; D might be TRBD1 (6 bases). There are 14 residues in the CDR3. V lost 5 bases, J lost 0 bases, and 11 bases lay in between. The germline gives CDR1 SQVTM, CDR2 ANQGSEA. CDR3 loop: CSVTQGGSGNTIYF. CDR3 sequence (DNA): TGCAGCGTTACACAGGGAGGCTCTGGAAACACCATATATTTT.